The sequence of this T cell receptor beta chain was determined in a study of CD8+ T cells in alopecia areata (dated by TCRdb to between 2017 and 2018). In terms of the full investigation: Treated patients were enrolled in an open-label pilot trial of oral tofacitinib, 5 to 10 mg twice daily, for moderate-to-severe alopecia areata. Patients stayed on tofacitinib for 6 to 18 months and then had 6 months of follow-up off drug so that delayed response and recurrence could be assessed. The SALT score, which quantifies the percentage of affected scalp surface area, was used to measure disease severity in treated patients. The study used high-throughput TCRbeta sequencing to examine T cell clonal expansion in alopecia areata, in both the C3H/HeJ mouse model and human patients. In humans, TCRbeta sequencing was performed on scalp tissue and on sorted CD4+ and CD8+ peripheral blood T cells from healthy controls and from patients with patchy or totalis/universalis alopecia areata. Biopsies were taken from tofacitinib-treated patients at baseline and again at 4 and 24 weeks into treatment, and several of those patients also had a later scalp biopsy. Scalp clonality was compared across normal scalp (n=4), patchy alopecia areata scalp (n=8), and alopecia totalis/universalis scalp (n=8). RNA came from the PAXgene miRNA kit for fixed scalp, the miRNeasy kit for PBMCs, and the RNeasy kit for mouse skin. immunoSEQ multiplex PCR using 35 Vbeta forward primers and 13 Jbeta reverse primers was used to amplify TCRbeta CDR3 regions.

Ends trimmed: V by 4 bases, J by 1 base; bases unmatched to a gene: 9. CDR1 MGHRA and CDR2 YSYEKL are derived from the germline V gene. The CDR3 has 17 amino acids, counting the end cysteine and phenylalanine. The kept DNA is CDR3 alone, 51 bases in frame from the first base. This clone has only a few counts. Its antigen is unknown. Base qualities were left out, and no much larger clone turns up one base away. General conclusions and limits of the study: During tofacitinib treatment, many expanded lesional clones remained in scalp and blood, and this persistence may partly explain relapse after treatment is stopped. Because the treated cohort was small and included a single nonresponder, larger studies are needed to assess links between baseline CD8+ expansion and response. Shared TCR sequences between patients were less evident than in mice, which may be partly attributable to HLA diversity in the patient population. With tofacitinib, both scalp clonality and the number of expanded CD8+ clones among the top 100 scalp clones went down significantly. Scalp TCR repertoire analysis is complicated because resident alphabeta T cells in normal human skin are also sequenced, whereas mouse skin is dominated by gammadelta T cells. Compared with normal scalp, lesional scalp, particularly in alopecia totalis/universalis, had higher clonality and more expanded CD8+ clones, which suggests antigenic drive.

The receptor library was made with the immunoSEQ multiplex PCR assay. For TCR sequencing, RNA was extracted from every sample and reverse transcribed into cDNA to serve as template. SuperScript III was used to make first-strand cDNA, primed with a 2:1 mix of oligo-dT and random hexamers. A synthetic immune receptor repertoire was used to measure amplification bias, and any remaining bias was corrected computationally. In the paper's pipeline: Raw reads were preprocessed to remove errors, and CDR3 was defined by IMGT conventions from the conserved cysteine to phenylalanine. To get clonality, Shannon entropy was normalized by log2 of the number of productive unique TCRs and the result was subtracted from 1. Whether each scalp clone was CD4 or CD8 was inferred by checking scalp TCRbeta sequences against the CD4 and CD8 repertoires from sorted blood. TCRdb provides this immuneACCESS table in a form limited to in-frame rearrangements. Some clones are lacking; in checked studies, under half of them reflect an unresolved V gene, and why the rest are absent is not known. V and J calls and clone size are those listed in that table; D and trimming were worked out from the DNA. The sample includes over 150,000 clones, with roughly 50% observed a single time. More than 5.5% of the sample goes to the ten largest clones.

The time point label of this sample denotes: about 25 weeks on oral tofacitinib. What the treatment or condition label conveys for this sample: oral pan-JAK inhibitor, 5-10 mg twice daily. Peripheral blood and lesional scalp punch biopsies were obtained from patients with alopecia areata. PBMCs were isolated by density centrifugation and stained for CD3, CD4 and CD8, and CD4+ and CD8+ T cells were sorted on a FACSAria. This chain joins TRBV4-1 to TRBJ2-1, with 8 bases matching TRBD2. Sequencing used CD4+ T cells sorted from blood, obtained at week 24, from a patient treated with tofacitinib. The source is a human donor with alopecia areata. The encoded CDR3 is CASSLKAGVDSYNEQFF. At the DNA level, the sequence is TGCGCCAGCAGCCTTAAAGCGGGAGTGGATTCCTACAATGAGCAGTTCTTC.